This entry is about one T cell receptor (beta chain). Its antigen is unidentified. The sample belongs to a study of cytomegalovirus exposure and HLA in healthy donors. Whole-study findings and limits: Indistinguishability led to the exclusion of some V segments, TRBV6-2 and TRBV6-3 included. Segments of the TCR beta V type were, in most cases, productive about 87% or about 30% of the time in an earlier analysis. Among TCR beta chains, those listed as cytomegalovirus-associated numbered some 170.

With 0 bases clipped from V and 3 bases from J, the junction kept 2 bases outside the gene matches. Germline V gene lookup returns CDR1 SGDLS and CDR2 YYNGEE. This CDR3 has 15 residues. A multiplex PCR was run with 60 Vbeta primers and 13 Jbeta primers. The table came from immunoSEQ multiplex PCR; TCRdb's copy has only in-frame clones and leaves some out. The profile shows 150,000 to 200,000 clones, roughly four fifths of them singletons. This clonotype originated in a woman aged 18-29 years in good health and CMV-seronegative. The specimen sequenced was PBMCs. The chain couples TRBV9 to TRBJ2-3; 9 bases are a match to TRBD1. The CDR3: CASSVVGQGTDTQYF. CDR3 sequence (DNA): TGTGCCAGCAGCGTAGTGGGACAGGGAACAGATACGCAGTATTTT. Based on the CDR3 plus reference TRBV9 and TRBJ2-3, the full variable domain is DSGVTQTPKHLITATGQRVTLRCSPRSGDLSVYWYQQSLDQGLQFLIQYYNGEERAKGNILERFSAQQFPDLHSELNLSSLELGDSALYFCASSVVGQGTDTQYFGPGTRLTVL.